The 30 T cell receptor beta chains below come from one sample, sequenced in a study of blood T cell repertoires in COVID-19. Profiled with immunoSEQ multiplex PCR; TCRdb holds only in-frame clones, not every one. Of a few hundred thousand clones listed, 86% are singletons. Specimen: peripheral blood. The origin of the receptors is a woman aged 45-65 years with acute or convalescent COVID-19.

This clone is a singleton in its sample. V is TRBV4-3 and J is TRBJ1-2, with 7 nucleotides matching TRBD1. The CDR3 consists of 17 residues. Trimming cost V 0 bases and J 6 bases; bases outside gene matches: 13. CDR1 and CDR2 (germline): LGHNA, YSLEER. CDR3 in amino acids: CASSQEAGGSRVNGYTF. The CDR3 coding sequence is TGCGCCAGCAGCCAAGAGGCAGGGGGTAGTCGCGTAAATGGCTACACCTTC.

V gene TRBV5-8 combines with J gene TRBJ2-6, with D unresolved. Germline V gene sequence: CDR1 SGHTS, CDR2 YDEGEE. The V end was cut by 6 bases, the J end by 4 bases, with 8 bases between. This CDR3 is built from 13 residues. CDR3 protein: CASTIQGANVLTF. CDR3 DNA sequence: TGTGCCAGCACCATACAGGGGGCCAACGTCCTGACTTTC. Complete variable domain (other parts from reference TRBV5-8 and TRBJ2-6): EAGVTQSPTHLIKTRGQQATLRCSPISGHTSVYWYQQALGLGLQFLLWYDEGEERNRGNFPPRFSGRQFPNYSSELNVNALELEDSALYLCASTIQGANVLTFGAGSRLTVL.

CDR3 region: CATKVGLYSNQPQHF. CDR3 DNA sequence: TGTGCCACCAAGGTTGGACTTTATAGCAATCAGCCCCAGCATTTT. The rearrangement links TRBV27 to TRBJ1-5; D is undetermined. The V and J ends lost 10 bases and 0 bases respectively, with 16 bases between them. Per germline, CDR1 MNHEY and CDR2 SMNVEV (reference sequence). This CDR3 has 15 amino acids.

The V gene is TRBV7-2, the J gene TRBJ2-3; a possible D gene is TRBD2 (7 bases). V shed 5 bases and J shed 5 bases, with 26 bases lying between them. Germline V CDR1 and CDR2: SGHTA, FQGNSA. This CDR3 has 18 residues. The DNA of the CDR3 is TGTGCCAGCAGCCCTGGCCTGAGCGGGACACCTGTGATAGATACGCAGTATTTT. Translation gives CASSPGLSGTPVIDTQYF.

This sequence joins TRBV29-1 and TRBJ2-2; D gene uncertain. CDR3 length: 12 amino acids. Trimming took off 0 bases at V and 5 bases at J, with 4 bases between the two ends. Germline CDR1 reads SQVTM; CDR2 reads ANQGSEA. This CDR3 is CSVEDRTGELFF. The CDR3 coding sequence is TGCAGCGTTGAAGATAGAACCGGGGAGCTGTTTTTT.

This chain links TRBV5-4 with TRBJ2-3; D ambiguous. V gave up 3 bases and J gave up 2 bases, with 4 bases separating them. There are 12 residues in the CDR3. Germline V gene data show CDR1 as SGHNT and CDR2 as YYREEE (reference sequence). CDR3: CASSYYTDTQYF. The CDR3 nucleotides read TGTGCCAGCAGCTATTACACAGATACGCAGTATTTT.

The chain couples TRBV6-1 to TRBJ2-7; D is unclear. Germline V gives CDR1 MNHNS, CDR2 SASEGT. Trimming left V 1 base short and J 4 bases short, with 11 bases between. This CDR3 comprises 14 residues. Here the CDR3 reads CASSEGSFAYEQYF. The CDR3 nucleotides are TGTGCCAGCAGTGAAGGCAGTTTCGCTTACGAGCAGTACTTC.

This clone was found once. The V gene is TRBV5-4, the J gene TRBJ1-6; possibly TRBD1 for D (5 bases). CDR1 is SGHNT and CDR2 is YYREEE in the germline V gene (reference sequence). V was cut by 0 bases and J by 1 base, with 8 bases left in between. The length of the CDR3 is 16 residues. CDR3 amino acids: CASSLAGGSYNSPLHF. DNA for the CDR3: TGTGCCAGCAGCTTGGCCGGGGGTTCCTATAATTCACCCCTCCACTTT.

This clone was seen just once. V gene TRBV9 combines with J gene TRBJ1-1, with D uncertain. The V gene lost 1 base and the J gene lost 0 bases, with 7 bases spanning the gap. The CDR3 length is 14 residues. Germline values: CDR1 SGDLS, CDR2 YYNGEE. The CDR3 sequence: CASSVSSMNTEAFF. The CDR3 DNA reads TGTGCCAGCAGCGTATCTTCTATGAACACTGAAGCTTTCTTT. Based on the CDR3 plus reference TRBV9 and TRBJ1-1, the full variable domain is DSGVTQTPKHLITATGQRVTLRCSPRSGDLSVYWYQQSLDQGLQFLIQYYNGEERAKGNILERFSAQQFPDLHSELNLSSLELGDSALYFCASSVSSMNTEAFFGQGTRLTVV.

The chain couples TRBV3-1 (or the pseudogene TRBV3-2) to TRBJ2-1; the D gene is possibly TRBD2 (6 bases). Trimming removed 1 base from V and 9 bases from J, with 10 bases in between. CDR1 is LGHDT and CDR2 is YNNKEL in the germline V gene (reference sequence). The CDR3 loop spans 13 amino acids. This CDR3 reads CASSQGRGIEQFF. The DNA for the CDR3 is TGTGCCAGCAGCCAAGGGCGGGGAATTGAGCAGTTCTTC.

The chain is built from TRBV10-3 and TRBJ2-3, with D perhaps TRBD2 (5 bases). Germline V gives CDR1 ENHRY, CDR2 SYGVKD. CDR3 length equals 17 residues. V dropped 0 bases and J dropped 1 base, with 14 bases sitting between them. The CDR3, as DNA: TGTGCCATCAGTGAGTCGTTAGGGCGGGCTGGCACAGATACGCAGTATTTT. Translation gives CAISESLGRAGTDTQYF.

The chain links TRBV18 to TRBJ2-7, with 10 bases identical to TRBD2. Per germline, CDR1 KGHSH and CDR2 LQKENI. Losses at the gene ends were 3 bases for V and 4 bases for J; bases not matched to a gene: 9. The CDR3 is 16 residues long. The CDR3 region has the DNA TGTGCCAGCTCACCGGGCGTGTCTAGCGGGGGATACGAGCAGTACTTC. It codes for CASSPGVSSGGYEQYF.

This clone was observed a few times. The sample contains more than one DNA sequence encoding this CDR3. The V gene is TRBV28, the J gene TRBJ2-5; TRBD2 agrees at 13 bases. Germline V gene lookup returns CDR1 MDHEN and CDR2 SYDVKM. Losses at the gene ends were 6 bases for V and 2 bases for J; bases not matched to a gene: 3. The CDR3 sequence is 15 residues long. The CDR3 sequence is CASSPGLAGQETQYF. The CDR3 bases are TGTGCCAGCAGCCCGGGACTAGCGGGACAAGAGACCCAGTACTTC.

The chain uses TRBV18 and TRBJ2-3; D unresolved. The CDR3 is 14 residues long. Deletions cut 1 base from V and 5 bases from J, with 10 bases between. Germline CDR1 reads KGHSH; CDR2 reads LQKENI. As DNA, the CDR3 is TGTGCCAGCTCACCACGTGCCCTCAGAGATACGCAGTATTTT. Translated, it gives CASSPRALRDTQYF.

The V call is TRBV3-1 (or the pseudogene TRBV3-2), the J call TRBJ2-7; D call uncertain. CDR1 is LGHDT, CDR2 YNNKEL, per germline (reference sequence). The length of the CDR3 is 12 residues. The V end lost 2 bases, the J end lost 6 bases, and 8 bases lay between the germline ends. The DNA for the CDR3 is TGTGCCAGCAGCCAAAGTGACTCCGAGCAGTACTTC. Residues: CASSQSDSEQYF.

V gene TRBV5-1 combines with J gene TRBJ1-2; 8 nucleotides align to TRBD1. CDR1 and CDR2 from the germline V gene are SGHRS and YFSETQ. There are 15 residues in the CDR3. J was trimmed by 3 bases and V by 0 bases; bases with no gene match: 4. The CDR3 DNA sequence: TGCGCCAGCAGCTTGGGGGGGACAGGTTACTATGGCTACACCTTC. It codes for CASSLGGTGYYGYTF.

The rearrangement joins TRBV9 to TRBJ1-1; TRBD1 aligns across 9 bases. The CDR3 contains 15 residues. The germline gives CDR1 SGDLS, CDR2 YYNGEE. After removal of 3 bases from V and 0 bases from J, the junction contained 3 bases not matched to a gene. The CDR3, as DNA: TGTGCCAGCAGCGGGACAGGGGTTTTGAACACTGAAGCTTTCTTT. Translation: CASSGTGVLNTEAFF. Full variable domain (remainder filled in from reference TRBV9 and TRBJ1-1): DSGVTQTPKHLITATGQRVTLRCSPRSGDLSVYWYQQSLDQGLQFLIQYYNGEERAKGNILERFSAQQFPDLHSELNLSSLELGDSALYFCASSGTGVLNTEAFFGQGTRLTVV.

V and J are TRBV7-9 and TRBJ1-3; D is undetermined. The CDR3 sequence is 13 residues long. CDR1 SEHNR and CDR2 FQNEAQ come from the germline V gene (reference sequence). Trimming took 6 bases from V and 4 from J, leaving 10 bases between them. The CDR3 nucleotides read TGTGCCAGCAGGTCGGGAACCGGAAACACCATATATTTT. It translates to CASRSGTGNTIYF.

This clone has only a few counts. The chain uses TRBV19 and TRBJ1-5, with a possible D match to TRBD1 (6 bases). V was shortened by 6 bases and J by 10 bases, with 13 bases between the two germline ends. This CDR3 comprises 12 residues. CDR1 LNHDA and CDR2 SQIVND come from the germline V gene (reference sequence). The CDR3 coding sequence is TGTGCCAGTAGACTTCGACAGGACCCCCAGCATTTT. This sequence encodes CASRLRQDPQHF.

This chain links TRBV10-3 with TRBJ1-2; TRBD1 matches at 10 bases. CDR3 length equals 13 residues. Germline-derived CDR1 and CDR2 are ENHRY and SYGVKD. Trimming cost V 6 bases and J 6 bases; bases outside gene matches: 4. This CDR3 reads CAISAGTGDGYTF. The DNA of the CDR3 is TGTGCCATCAGCGCCGGGACAGGGGATGGCTACACCTTC.

The V and J genes are TRBV20-1 and TRBJ2-1, with TRBD2 matching over 11 bases. The J segment lost 7 bases and the V segment lost 3 bases, leaving 5 bases of the junction unmatched. The CDR3 runs to 14 residues. Germline CDR1 and CDR2: DFQATT and SNEGSKA (reference sequence). Here the CDR3 DNA reads TGCAGTGCTAGTACTAGCGGGAGATGGAATGAGCAGTTCTTC. This translates into CSASTSGRWNEQFF.

The rearrangement links TRBV18 to TRBJ2-5; 9 nucleotides agree with TRBD1. The CDR3 totals 15 residues. Germline CDR1 is KGHSH and CDR2 is LQKENI. The V gene end was trimmed by 5 bases and the J gene end by 2 bases; junction bases not matched to a gene: 6. The CDR3 DNA sequence: TGTGCCAGCTCATTGGACAGGGGCCTTCAAGAGACCCAGTACTTC. Its protein is CASSLDRGLQETQYF.

This chain connects TRBV7-3 to TRBJ2-3; TRBD1 agrees at 12 bases. The CDR3 extends over 17 amino acids. Germline values: CDR1 SGHTA, CDR2 FQGTGA. The ends lost 5 bases at V and 2 bases at J; junction bases unmatched: 8. In nucleotides, the CDR3 is TGTGCCAGCAGCCCCGACGGGACAGGGGGCCACACAGATACGCAGTATTTT. It is translated as CASSPDGTGGHTDTQYF.

The V gene is TRBV28, the J gene TRBJ2-5; maybe TRBD2 (6 bases). The germline gives CDR1 MDHEN, CDR2 SYDVKM. Trimming removed 2 bases at V and 3 bases at J, with 13 bases between. The CDR3 is 15 residues long. Here the CDR3 reads CASSLKRPGEETQYF. The CDR3 coding sequence is TGTGCCAGCAGTTTAAAAAGGCCGGGAGAAGAGACCCAGTACTTC. Variable domain in full (rest from reference TRBV28 and TRBJ2-5): DVKVTQSSRYLVKRTGEKVFLECVQDMDHENMFWYRQDPGLGLRLIYFSYDVKMKEKGDIPEGYSVSREKKERFSLILESASTNQTSMYLCASSLKRPGEETQYFGPGTRLLVL.

The chain uses TRBV29-1 and TRBJ2-7; TRBD2 matches at 8 bases. Germline CDR1 is SQVTM and CDR2 is ANQGSEA. V trimming: 5 bases; J trimming: 0 bases; junction bases outside the gene matches: 6. The length of the CDR3 is 14 residues. The CDR3 DNA reads as TGCAGCGTTCGGGAGGGGGTTCACTCCTACGAGCAGTACTTC. Amino acids: CSVREGVHSYEQYF.

The CDR3 nucleotides are TGTGCCAGCAGCCAAGACAGGACAGATGAAAAACTGTTTTTT. Translating it yields CASSQDRTDEKLFF. This chain connects TRBV4-2 to TRBJ1-4; D might be TRBD1 (6 bases). CDR1 and CDR2 (germline): LGHNA, YNFKEQ. Trimming stripped 0 bases from V and 6 bases from J, with 8 bases between. The CDR3 is 14 amino acids.

V usage is TRBV9 and J usage is TRBJ1-1; possibly TRBD1 for D (5 bases). The CDR3 extends over 15 amino acids. CDR1 and CDR2 from the germline V gene are SGDLS and YYNGEE. The ends were cut back, 5 bases at V and 2 bases at J, with 16 bases in the middle. Written as DNA, the CDR3 is TGTGCCAGCAGGCGGGGGGACGGTCTAAACACTGAAGCTTTCTTT. It codes for CASRRGDGLNTEAFF.

The rearrangement uses TRBV7-2 and TRBJ1-2; 10 bases map to TRBD1. CDR1 is SGHTA and CDR2 is FQGNSA in the germline V gene. This CDR3 region has 14 residues. J gave up 5 bases and V 6 bases, and 6 bases lay outside the gene matches. The CDR3 bases are TGTGCCAGCAGGCGGGACAGGGGAGCGTATGGCTACACCTTC. It translates to CASRRDRGAYGYTF.

J is TRBJ2-7 and V is TRBV5-1; D remains ambiguous. Per the germline V gene, CDR1 is SGHRS and CDR2 is YFSETQ. V dropped 7 bases and J dropped 0 bases, with 11 bases sitting between them. The CDR3 spans 13 residues. Here the CDR3 reads CASVPPGSYEQYF. The CDR3 region has the DNA TGCGCCAGCGTCCCGCCCGGCTCCTACGAGCAGTACTTC.

This rearrangement joins TRBV28 to TRBJ2-4, with D possibly matching TRBD2 (6 bases). The V end was cut by 2 bases, the J end by 1 base, with 12 bases between. Germline CDR1 is MDHEN and CDR2 is SYDVKM. The CDR3 covers 16 residues. The chain's CDR3 is CASSLGGIWAKNIQYF. DNA of the CDR3: TGTGCCAGCAGTTTAGGGGGGATCTGGGCCAAAAACATTCAGTACTTC. The variable domain in full, completed from reference TRBV28 and TRBJ2-4, reads DVKVTQSSRYLVKRTGEKVFLECVQDMDHENMFWYRQDPGLGLRLIYFSYDVKMKEKGDIPEGYSVSREKKERFSLILESASTNQTSMYLCASSLGGIWAKNIQYFGAGTRLSVL.